These 17 T cell receptor beta chains came from one sample sequenced in a study of STAT3 mutations in large granular lymphocyte leukemia. Study-level results: At least one immunodominant TCR beta clonotype appeared in every T-cell large granular lymphocyte leukemia patient.

For these receptors, no antigen is known. The data were produced by immunoSEQ multiplex PCR, yet TCRdb's version contains in-frame clones alone and is incomplete. Here the sample spans tens of thousands of clones, 70% to 90% being singletons. The specimen sequenced was peripheral blood mononuclear cells. These receptors were obtained from a man between 60 and 70 years old with T-cell large granular lymphocyte leukemia. Some clones in this sample may be carry-over from other donors' samples.

The V gene is TRBV7-3, the J gene TRBJ1-5; the D gene is possibly TRBD1 (6 bases). Germline-derived CDR1 and CDR2 are SGHTA and FQGTGA. V lost 0 bases, J lost 7 bases, and 19 bases lay in between. CDR3 size: 17 residues. The CDR3 sequence: CASSLTARRGEDQPQHF. CDR3 DNA sequence: TGTGCCAGCAGCTTAACGGCGCGCAGGGGTGAGGACCAGCCCCAGCATTTT.

The chain recombines TRBV7-2 with TRBJ1-3, with unresolved D. Germline V gene data show CDR1 as SGHTA and CDR2 as FQGNSA. The germline V and J ends were trimmed by 4 bases and 3 bases, with 7 bases remaining between them. This CDR3 contains 13 residues. CDR3 sequence: CASSSLLGNTIYF. The CDR3 nucleotides are TGTGCCAGCAGCTCACTACTTGGAAACACCATATATTTT.

The chain employs TRBV9 and TRBJ2-7; D is unclear. The ends were cut back, 3 bases at V and 5 bases at J, with 15 bases in the middle. The germline V gene encodes CDR1 SGDLS and CDR2 YYNGEE. The CDR3 is 14 residues long. The CDR3 nucleotides are TGTGCCAGCAGCGGGGCGGACCCCAGCAACGAGCAGTACTTC. It yields the protein CASSGADPSNEQYF.

This chain joins TRBV28 and TRBJ1-2; D is possibly TRBD1 (6 bases). Trimming took off 3 bases at V and 0 bases at J, with 8 bases between the two ends. Germline-derived CDR1 and CDR2 are MDHEN and SYDVKM. CDR3 size: 14 residues. The CDR3 protein is CASSLRQANYGYTF. The CDR3 DNA sequence: TGTGCCAGCAGTTTGAGACAGGCTAACTATGGCTACACCTTC.

A single count supports this clone. J is TRBJ2-1 and V is TRBV5-4; the D gene is possibly TRBD2 (6 bases). In germline, CDR1 is SGHNT, CDR2 YYREEE (reference sequence). The CDR3 covers 13 residues. The CDR3, as DNA: TGTGCTTCTGGAGGGAACTCCTACAATGAGCAGTTCTTC. Protein sequence: CASGGNSYNEQFF. Drawing the rest from reference TRBV5-4 and TRBJ2-1, the complete variable domain is ETGVTQSPTHLIKTRGQQVTLRCSSQSGHNTVSWYQQALGQGPQFIFQYYREEENGRGNFPPRFSGLQFPNYSSELNVNALELDDSALYLCASGGNSYNEQFFGPGTRLTVL.

The rearrangement uses TRBV5-6 and TRBJ2-3, with D uncertain. The CDR3 runs 15 residues. The V gene lost 1 base and the J gene lost 2 bases, with 11 bases spanning the gap. Germline loops: CDR1 SGHDT, CDR2 YYEEEE. CDR3 amino acids: CASSLSGRPTDTQYF. The CDR3 region has the DNA TGTGCCAGCAGCTTGTCGGGCAGACCCACAGATACGCAGTATTTT. Drawing the rest from reference TRBV5-6 and TRBJ2-3, the complete variable domain is DAGVTQSPTHLIKTRGQQVTLRCSPKSGHDTVSWYQQALGQGPQFIFQYYEEEERQRGNFPDRFSGHQFPNYSSELNVNALLLGDSALYLCASSLSGRPTDTQYFGPGTRLTVL.

The gene calls are TRBV28 and TRBJ2-7, with 9 bases matching TRBD1. Germline V CDR1 and CDR2: MDHEN, SYDVKM. The CDR3 length is 14 residues. J lost 3 bases, V lost 6 bases, and 6 bases had no gene match. The CDR3 nucleotides are TGTGCCAGCAGATCCGGGACAGGGTTCTACGAGCAGTACTTC. It yields the protein CASRSGTGFYEQYF.

The table lists this clone with a count of one. The chain carries TRBV11-3 and TRBJ2-1; D gene ambiguous. CDR1 is SGHNT, CDR2 YENEEA, per germline. V lost 4 bases and J lost 7, with 5 bases in between. The CDR3 is 11 amino acids. The CDR3 spells CASSSSNEQFF. In nucleotides, the CDR3 is TGTGCCAGCAGCTCCTCTAATGAGCAGTTCTTC.

This clone has only one observation. This chain links TRBV10-2 with TRBJ2-6; tentatively, D is TRBD1 or TRBD2 (5 bases each). The CDR3 is 18 residues long. Germline lookup yields CDR1 WSHSY and CDR2 SAAADI. Trimming cost V 9 bases and J 0 bases, with 21 bases left between them. The CDR3 bases are TGCGCCAGTTCCATCGGGGCAGGTTCTCTCTCTGGGGCCAACGTCCTGACTTTC. Its protein is CASSIGAGSLSGANVLTF.

CDR3 residues: CASSPARGAPTGYTF. The CDR3 DNA reads TGCGCCAGCAGCCCCGCCCGGGGGGCCCCTACTGGCTACACCTTC. This rearrangement joins TRBV4-3 to TRBJ1-2; weak D call: TRBD1 (6 bases). The CDR3 is 15 amino acids. The ends were cut back, 4 bases at V and 7 bases at J, with 19 bases in the middle. The germline V gene encodes CDR1 LGHNA and CDR2 YSLEER.

This clone appeared a single time. The genes are TRBV18 and TRBJ2-3, with TRBD1 matching 9 bases. Unmatched junction bases numbered 3, after V lost 3 bases and J lost 2 bases. Germline V lookup: CDR1 KGHSH, CDR2 LQKENI. The CDR3 spans 15 residues. In nucleotides, the CDR3 is TGTGCCAGCTCACCGGGACAGGGAGTCACAGATACGCAGTATTTT. It is translated as CASSPGQGVTDTQYF.

This clone was seen a handful of times. The chain joins TRBV25-1 to TRBJ1-2, with D hard to call. V lost 4 bases, J lost 7 bases, and 7 bases lay in between. This CDR3 region has 11 residues. In germline, CDR1 is MGHDK, CDR2 SYGVNS. This CDR3 reads CASSGLGGYTF. For the CDR3, the DNA is TGTGCCAGCAGTGGGCTCGGTGGCTACACCTTC.

This clone turned up a few times. J is TRBJ2-2 and V is TRBV7-3; unclear D gene. Germline values: CDR1 SGHTA, CDR2 FQGTGA. V lost 6 bases and J 4 bases, leaving 12 bases between the germline ends. CDR3 length: 14 amino acids. CDR3 in amino acids: CASRESWGTGELFF. Here the CDR3 DNA reads TGTGCCAGCAGGGAGTCGTGGGGCACCGGGGAGCTGTTTTTT.

V is TRBV4-1 and J is TRBJ2-5; perhaps D is TRBD1 or TRBD2 (5 bases each). V dropped 4 bases and J dropped 2 bases, with 8 bases sitting between them. Per the germline V gene, CDR1 is MGHRA and CDR2 is YSYEKL. The CDR3 contains 13 residues. CDR3 protein: CASSRGPQETQYF. Written as DNA, the CDR3 is TGCGCCAGCAGCCGGGGACCTCAAGAGACCCAGTACTTC.

This clone was picked up one time. This chain joins TRBV7-2 and TRBJ2-7; D ambiguous. The CDR3 length is 14 residues. V was shortened by 4 bases and J by 3 bases, with 13 bases between the two germline ends. Germline CDR1 and CDR2: SGHTA and FQGNSA. Here the CDR3 DNA reads TGTGCCAGCAGCTCACACTCCAGATACTACGAGCAGTACTTC. It is translated as CASSSHSRYYEQYF.

The chain has TRBV5-1 and TRBJ2-2, with D perhaps assigned TRBD1 or TRBD2 (6 bases each). This CDR3 is built from 17 residues. V lost 4 bases, J lost 1 base, and 17 bases lay in between. Germline assignment: CDR1 SGHRS and CDR2 YFSETQ. Here the CDR3 reads CASSLGIGGLNTGELFF. The CDR3 bases are TGCGCCAGCAGCCTCGGTATAGGGGGGCTGAACACCGGGGAGCTGTTTTTT. Full variable domain (outside the CDR3, taken from reference TRBV5-1 and TRBJ2-2): KAGVTQTPRYLIKTRGQQVTLSCSPISGHRSVSWYQQTPGQGLQFLFEYFSETQRNKGNFPGRFSGRQFSNSRSEMNVSTLELGDSALYLCASSLGIGGLNTGELFFGEGSRLTVL.

The chain recombines TRBV5-6 with TRBJ2-5; 8 bases are shared with TRBD2. In germline, CDR1 is SGHDT, CDR2 YYEEEE. V lost 2 bases, J lost 5 bases, and 8 bases stayed unmatched. The CDR3 totals 15 residues. The CDR3 here is CASSFTASGSETQYF. In DNA, the CDR3 is TGTGCCAGCAGCTTCACAGCGAGCGGGAGTGAGACCCAGTACTTC.